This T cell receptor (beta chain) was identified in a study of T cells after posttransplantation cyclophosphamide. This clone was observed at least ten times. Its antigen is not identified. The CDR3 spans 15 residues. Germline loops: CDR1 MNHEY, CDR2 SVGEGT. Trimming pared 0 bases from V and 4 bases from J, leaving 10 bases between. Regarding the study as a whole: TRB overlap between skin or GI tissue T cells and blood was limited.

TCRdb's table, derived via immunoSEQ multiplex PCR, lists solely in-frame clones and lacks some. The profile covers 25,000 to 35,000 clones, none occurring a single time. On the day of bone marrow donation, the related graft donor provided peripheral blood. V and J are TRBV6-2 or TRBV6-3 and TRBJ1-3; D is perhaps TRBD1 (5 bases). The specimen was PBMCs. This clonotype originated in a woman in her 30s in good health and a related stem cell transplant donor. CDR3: CASSYSTAGGNTIYF. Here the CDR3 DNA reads TGTGCCAGCAGTTACTCGACAGCAGGCGGAAACACCATATATTTT.